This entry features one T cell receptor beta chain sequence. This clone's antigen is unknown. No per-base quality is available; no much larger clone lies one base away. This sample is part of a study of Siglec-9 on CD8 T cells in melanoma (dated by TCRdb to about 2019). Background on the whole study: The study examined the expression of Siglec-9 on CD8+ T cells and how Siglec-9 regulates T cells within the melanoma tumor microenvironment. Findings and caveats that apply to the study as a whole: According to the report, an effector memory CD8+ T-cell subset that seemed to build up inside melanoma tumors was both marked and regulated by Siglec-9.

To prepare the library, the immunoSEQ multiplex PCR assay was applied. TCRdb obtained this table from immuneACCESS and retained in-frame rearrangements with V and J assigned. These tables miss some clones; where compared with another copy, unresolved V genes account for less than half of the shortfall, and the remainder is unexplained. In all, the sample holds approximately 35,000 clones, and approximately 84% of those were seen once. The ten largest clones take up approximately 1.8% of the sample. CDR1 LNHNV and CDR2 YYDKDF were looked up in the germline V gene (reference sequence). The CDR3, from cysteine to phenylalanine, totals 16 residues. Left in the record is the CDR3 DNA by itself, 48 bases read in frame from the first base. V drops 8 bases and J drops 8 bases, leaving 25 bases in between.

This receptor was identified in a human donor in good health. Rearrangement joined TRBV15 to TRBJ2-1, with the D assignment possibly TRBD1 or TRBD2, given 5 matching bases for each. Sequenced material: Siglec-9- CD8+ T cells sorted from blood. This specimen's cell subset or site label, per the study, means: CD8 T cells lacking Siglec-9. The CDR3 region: CATGGTGRPLIDEQFF. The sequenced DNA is TGTGCCACCGGCGGCACGGGACGACCACTAATCGATGAGCAGTTCTTC. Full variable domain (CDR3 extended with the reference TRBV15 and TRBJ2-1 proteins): DAMVIQNPRYQVTQFGKPVTLSCSQTLNHNVMYWYQQKSSQAPKLLFHYYDKDFNNEADTPDNFQSRRPNTSFCFLDIRSPGLGDTAMYLCATGGTGRPLIDEQFFGPGTRLTVL.